These T cell receptor beta chains were read from a single sample in a study of long-term antiretroviral therapy in people with HIV. Sequencing used immunoSEQ multiplex PCR; TCRdb keeps in-frame clones, though not all of them. The table lists 20,000 to 25,000 clones, 76% of them singletons. The input for sequencing was unsorted PBMCs, taken 0.5 years after starting antiretroviral therapy. Every receptor here comes from a woman between 40 and 55 years old with HIV. Both conserved end residues are part of each CDR3. Fields, in order: J gene, D gene, V gene, clone size, CDR3 DNA, CDR3 protein. The D gene is left open where the match is weak. Clone sizes are given selectively: once, few, many, or a class where the clone is expanded.

J gene: TRBJ2-3; D gene: -; V gene: TRBV9; clone size: -; CDR3 DNA: TGTGCCAGCAGCGGGTCGGGTGGGGGGGCTTCGGATACGCAGTATTTT; CDR3 protein: CASSGSGGGASDTQYF
J gene: TRBJ2-6; D gene: -; V gene: TRBV7-2; clone size: -; CDR3 DNA: TGTGCCAGCAGCTTATTGACAGCTGGGGCCAACGTCCTGACTTTC; CDR3 protein: CASSLLTAGANVLTF
J gene: TRBJ2-7; D gene: -; V gene: TRBV7-6; clone size: -; CDR3 DNA: TGTGCCAGCAGCTTTAACCAGGGGCCTACCTACGAGCAGTACTTC; CDR3 protein: CASSFNQGPTYEQYF
J gene: TRBJ1-3; D gene: -; V gene: TRBV7-3; clone size: -; CDR3 DNA: TGTGCCAGCAGCGTAAGCTCTGGAGCGGGAAACACCATATATTTT; CDR3 protein: CASSVSSGAGNTIYF
J gene: TRBJ2-4; D gene: -; V gene: TRBV15; clone size: -; CDR3 DNA: TGTGCCACCAGCAGAGTAGGGGTCAGTATGCACATTCAGTACTTC; CDR3 protein: CATSRVGVSMHIQYF
J gene: TRBJ1-2; D gene: TRBD1; V gene: TRBV7-9; clone size: -; CDR3 DNA: TGTGCCAGCAGCTTATTAGGGGGCGACTATGGCTACACCTTC; CDR3 protein: CASSLLGGDYGYTF
J gene: TRBJ2-1; D gene: -; V gene: TRBV6-5; clone size: -; CDR3 DNA: TGTGCCAGCAGTCCAGGACCTCGCAATGAGCAGTTCTTC; CDR3 protein: CASSPGPRNEQFF
J gene: TRBJ1-2; D gene: -; V gene: TRBV14; clone size: -; CDR3 DNA: TGTGCCAGCAGCCAAGGACAAATAGGGCACTATGGCTACACCTTC; CDR3 protein: CASSQGQIGHYGYTF
J gene: TRBJ2-7; D gene: TRBD1; V gene: TRBV27; clone size: few; CDR3 DNA: TGTGCCAGCAGTCCCTCGGGACAGGGGAGATCCTACGAGCAGTACTTC; CDR3 protein: CASSPSGQGRSYEQYF
J gene: TRBJ1-3; D gene: -; V gene: TRBV9; clone size: -; CDR3 DNA: TGTGCCAGCAGCGCCACATCCGGGACATATGACACCATATATTTT; CDR3 protein: CASSATSGTYDTIYF
J gene: TRBJ1-5; D gene: TRBD1; V gene: TRBV6-1; clone size: once; CDR3 DNA: TGTGCCAGCAGTGCCCTGACAGGGACGGGCAATCAGCCCCAGCATTTT; CDR3 protein: CASSALTGTGNQPQHF
J gene: TRBJ1-6; D gene: -; V gene: TRBV18; clone size: -; CDR3 DNA: TGTGCCAGCTCACCTGATTCGGGGGCGGGTTATTCACCCCTCCACTTT; CDR3 protein: CASSPDSGAGYSPLHF
J gene: TRBJ2-7; D gene: TRBD2; V gene: TRBV5-1; clone size: -; CDR3 DNA: TGCGCCAGCAGCTTGGTAGGGACTAGCTCCTACGAGCAGTACTTC; CDR3 protein: CASSLVGTSSYEQYF
J gene: TRBJ2-3; D gene: TRBD1; V gene: TRBV18; clone size: once; CDR3 DNA: TGTGCCAGCCTCGGGACAGCTAGCACAGATACGCAGTATTTT; CDR3 protein: CASLGTASTDTQYF
J gene: TRBJ2-2; D gene: -; V gene: TRBV5-1; clone size: -; CDR3 DNA: TGCGCCAGCAGCCCCATCGGCGGGGGCATTGGCGGGGAGCTGTTTTTT; CDR3 protein: CASSPIGGGIGGELFF
J gene: TRBJ2-7; D gene: -; V gene: TRBV10-3; clone size: -; CDR3 DNA: TGTGCCATCAGTGTGACGGGGGATGCCTACGAGCAGTACTTC; CDR3 protein: CAISVTGDAYEQYF
J gene: TRBJ2-3; D gene: -; V gene: TRBV9; clone size: -; CDR3 DNA: TGTGCCAGCAGCGTTTCTACGGGGACAGATACGCAGTATTTT; CDR3 protein: CASSVSTGTDTQYF
J gene: TRBJ2-5; D gene: -; V gene: TRBV10-3; clone size: -; CDR3 DNA: TGTGCCATCAGTGAAAGGTTGGGGGCCCCCGAGACCCAGTACTTC; CDR3 protein: CAISERLGAPETQYF
J gene: TRBJ1-5; D gene: -; V gene: TRBV7-2; clone size: -; CDR3 DNA: TGTGCCAGCAGCAGAAATAGCAATCAGCCCCAGCATTTT; CDR3 protein: CASSRNSNQPQHF
J gene: TRBJ1-3; D gene: -; V gene: TRBV7-2; clone size: -; CDR3 DNA: TGTGCCAGCAGACAGATCTCTGGAAACACCATATATTTT; CDR3 protein: CASRQISGNTIYF
J gene: TRBJ1-4; D gene: -; V gene: TRBV19; clone size: -; CDR3 DNA: TGTGCCAGTAGTAGGACGGACGCAACTAATGAAAAACTGTTTTTT; CDR3 protein: CASSRTDATNEKLFF
J gene: TRBJ2-3; D gene: -; V gene: TRBV18; clone size: -; CDR3 DNA: TGTGCCAGCTCACCACCCCCCCCGAGCACAGATACGCAGTATTTT; CDR3 protein: CASSPPPPSTDTQYF
J gene: TRBJ2-7; D gene: TRBD1; V gene: TRBV5-1; clone size: -; CDR3 DNA: TGCGCCAGCAGCTTGGTACCGACAGGGACCTACGAGCAGTACTTC; CDR3 protein: CASSLVPTGTYEQYF
J gene: TRBJ1-3; D gene: -; V gene: TRBV7-9; clone size: few; CDR3 DNA: TGTGCCAGCAGCGTAACAGGGTCTGGAAACACCATATATTTT; CDR3 protein: CASSVTGSGNTIYF
J gene: TRBJ2-3; D gene: -; V gene: TRBV29-1; clone size: -; CDR3 DNA: TGCAGCGTTGAAAGGTTTGGGGCGACTAGAGGGTTAGATACGCAGTATTTT; CDR3 protein: CSVERFGATRGLDTQYF
J gene: TRBJ1-2; D gene: -; V gene: TRBV4-1; clone size: few; CDR3 DNA: TGCGCCAGCAGCCAAGCGGGGTATGGCTACACCTTC; CDR3 protein: CASSQAGYGYTF
J gene: TRBJ1-5; D gene: TRBD1; V gene: TRBV30; clone size: -; CDR3 DNA: TGTGCCTGGTCAGGGGGAGACAGGCAGCCCCAGCATTTT; CDR3 protein: CAWSGGDRQPQHF
J gene: TRBJ2-5; D gene: TRBD1; V gene: TRBV5-4; clone size: -; CDR3 DNA: TGTGCCAGCAGCCGACAGGGGACCCAAGAGACCCAGTACTTC; CDR3 protein: CASSRQGTQETQYF
J gene: TRBJ1-2; D gene: -; V gene: TRBV29-1; clone size: -; CDR3 DNA: TGCAGCGTTGGCGGGCAGGGATATAATGGCTACACCTTC; CDR3 protein: CSVGGQGYNGYTF
J gene: TRBJ2-1; D gene: TRBD2; V gene: TRBV6-1; clone size: -; CDR3 DNA: TGTGCCAGCAGTGGGGGTGGGAGCGGGGGGACTTACAATGAGCAGTTCTTC; CDR3 protein: CASSGGGSGGTYNEQFF
J gene: TRBJ2-5; D gene: -; V gene: TRBV28; clone size: -; CDR3 DNA: TGTGCCAGCAGTCGGGACAACCTCCAAGAGACCCAGTACTTC; CDR3 protein: CASSRDNLQETQYF
J gene: TRBJ2-7; D gene: TRBD2; V gene: TRBV9; clone size: -; CDR3 DNA: TGTGCCAGCAGCTCCCTCGGGAGGGAGAACTCCTACGAGCAGTACTTC; CDR3 protein: CASSSLGRENSYEQYF
J gene: TRBJ2-7; D gene: -; V gene: TRBV7-3; clone size: few; CDR3 DNA: TGTGCCAGCAGGGGGCCGTCTTCCTACGAGCAGTACTTC; CDR3 protein: CASRGPSSYEQYF
J gene: TRBJ2-7; D gene: TRBD2; V gene: TRBV4-2; clone size: medium-sized; CDR3 DNA: TGTGCCAGCAGCCAACAAAGCGGGGGGGCCACAACGAACGAGCAGTACTTC; CDR3 protein: CASSQQSGGATTNEQYF
J gene: TRBJ1-6; D gene: -; V gene: TRBV11-2; clone size: -; CDR3 DNA: TGTGCCAGCAGCCCCACTCGGGATTCACCCCTCCACTTT; CDR3 protein: CASSPTRDSPLHF
J gene: TRBJ2-7; D gene: TRBD1; V gene: TRBV27; clone size: -; CDR3 DNA: TGTGCCAGCAGTTCGGACAGGTTACCCACCTACGAGCAGTACTTC; CDR3 protein: CASSSDRLPTYEQYF
J gene: TRBJ1-1; D gene: -; V gene: TRBV6-5; clone size: -; CDR3 DNA: TGTGCCAGCAACTCCAGAGGGAGGACTGAAGCTTTCTTT; CDR3 protein: CASNSRGRTEAFF
J gene: TRBJ2-5; D gene: -; V gene: TRBV5-1; clone size: -; CDR3 DNA: TGCGCCAGCAGCCCGGACCAAAAGACCCAGTACTTC; CDR3 protein: CASSPDQKTQYF
J gene: TRBJ1-3; D gene: TRBD1; V gene: TRBV30; clone size: -; CDR3 DNA: TGTGCCTGGAGTCGACGGACAGGGCTTTTTGGAAACACCATATATTTT; CDR3 protein: CAWSRRTGLFGNTIYF
J gene: TRBJ1-5; D gene: TRBD1; V gene: TRBV5-1; clone size: -; CDR3 DNA: TGCGCCAGCAGCCCGGATGGGACAGGGGGCGCGGTGCCCCAGCATTTT; CDR3 protein: CASSPDGTGGAVPQHF
J gene: TRBJ1-1; D gene: -; V gene: TRBV21-1; clone size: -; CDR3 DNA: TGTGCCAGCAGCACCGGTAAAAACCGGCCTGAAGCTTTCTTT; CDR3 protein: CASSTGKNRPEAFF
J gene: TRBJ1-1; D gene: -; V gene: TRBV5-1; clone size: once; CDR3 DNA: TGCGCCAGCAGCTTGTTGGGGGCAACCCTGAACACTGAAGCTTTCTTT; CDR3 protein: CASSLLGATLNTEAFF
J gene: TRBJ1-1; D gene: TRBD1; V gene: TRBV28; clone size: -; CDR3 DNA: TGTGCCAGCAGTCCTCAGGGGGGCTTTATGAACACTGAAGCTTTCTTT; CDR3 protein: CASSPQGGFMNTEAFF
J gene: TRBJ2-1; D gene: TRBD2; V gene: TRBV5-6; clone size: -; CDR3 DNA: TGTGCCAGCAGCCTTATAGCGGGGGGGCGGGGTGAGCAGTTCTTC; CDR3 protein: CASSLIAGGRGEQFF